The sequence of this T cell receptor beta chain was determined in a study of blood T cell repertoires in COVID-19 (dated by TCRdb to about 2020). About the study as a whole: The collaborator samples originated in the United States, Italy and Spain and spanned the acute and convalescent phases of COVID-19. Subjects who had been exposed to COVID-19, were actively infected with it, or had recovered from it provided the deeply sampled blood TCRbeta repertoires that made up the dataset. The repertoires were released in a freely available public database intended as a resource for research on the immune response to SARS-CoV-2. The sample metadata nearly always contained a de-identified subject ID, COVID-19 status, age in years and sex. The samples were drawn from the first 160 participants of the ongoing ImmuneRACE study and from 1,254 subjects provided by 6 global collaborators. Where HLA class I and class II types were available, the types were taken from metadata supplied by the sample provider, not from assay-based typing. The prospective study material was composed of cDNA or gDNA derived from T cells, B-cell-depleted T cells, or PBMCs. Overall study outcomes, separate from this receptor: The quantity of clinical and demographic metadata differed by source and by participant and was supplied without curation.

This clone was recorded a few times. Its antigen remains undetermined. No much larger clonotype is one base removed from it; base qualities were not supplied. Samples from volunteer blood donors who had recovered from COVID-19 were contributed by a second Seattle source. Each collaborating institution followed its own protocols to collect whole blood in K2EDTA tubes. For TCRbeta analysis, collaborator samples were shipped as frozen whole blood, as isolated PBMCs, or as DNA extracted from either sample type. TCRbeta CDR3 regions were amplified from genomic DNA using the immunoSEQ Assay, a bias-controlled multiplex PCR. The source study handled its data this way. The number of nucleated cells in each sample was estimated from the amplification of reference gene primers within the assay. To quantify the absolute abundance of each unique TCRbeta CDR3 rearrangement, sequence reads were collapsed and filtered. For each sample, productive Simpson clonality was calculated by taking the square root of Simpson's diversity index across productive rearrangements. TCRdb's version of the immuneACCESS table is confined to in-frame rearrangements and falls short of the full clone set. An unresolved V gene accounts for under half of the shortfall where checked; the remainder is of unknown origin. Clonal size and the V and J genes are those of that table, whereas D and trimming came from the DNA. The sample contains 150,000 to 200,000 clones, around 83% of them found a single time. The top ten constitute around a fifth of the sample.

The sequence derives from a woman between 65 and 79 years old who had recovered from COVID-19. The source material was peripheral blood.

The CDR3 is CASSPRGGVGYEQYF. In nucleotides, the sequence is TGTGCCAGCAGTCCCCGGGGGGGAGTCGGCTACGAGCAGTACTTC. The rearranged chain carries TRBV6-5 and TRBJ2-7; TRBD2 matches 8 bases in the middle. The CDR3 has 15 amino acids, counting the end cysteine and phenylalanine. The retained sequence is limited to the CDR3, 45 bases, with the frame set at the first base. The germline V gene yields MNHEY for CDR1 and SVGAGI for CDR2. Germline trimming: 5 bases from V, 3 bases from J; junction bases outside gene matches: 9.